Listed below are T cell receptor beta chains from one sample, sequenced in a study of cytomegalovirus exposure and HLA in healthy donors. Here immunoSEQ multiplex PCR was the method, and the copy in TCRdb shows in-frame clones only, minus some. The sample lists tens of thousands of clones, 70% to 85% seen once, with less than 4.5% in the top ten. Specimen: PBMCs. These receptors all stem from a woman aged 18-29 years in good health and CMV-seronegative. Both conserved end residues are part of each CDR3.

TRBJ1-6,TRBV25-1,CASSESGGSYNSPLNF
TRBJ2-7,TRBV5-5,CASSLSPGTGVTSSYEQYF
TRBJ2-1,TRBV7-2,CASSLFQGQGWEQFF
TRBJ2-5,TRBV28,CASRQTGGGETQYF
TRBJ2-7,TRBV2,CASDRGDEQYF
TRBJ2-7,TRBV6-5,CASSSGQSSEQYF
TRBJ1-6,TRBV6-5,CASSYDRSSYNSPLHF
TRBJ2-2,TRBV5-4,CASSFSGGPGELFF
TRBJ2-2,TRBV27,CASSLSRWTGLTGELFF
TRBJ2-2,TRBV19,CASRRQGMDTGELFF
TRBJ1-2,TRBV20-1,CRAGGGQGYTF
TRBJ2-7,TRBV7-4,CASSLCPWEFYEQYF
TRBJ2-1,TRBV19,CASRSLAGGLNEQFF
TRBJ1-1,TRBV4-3,CASSQVRGPNTEAFF
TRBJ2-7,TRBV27,CASSLYGASYEQYF
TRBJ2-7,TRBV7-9,CASSLGDRGYEQYF
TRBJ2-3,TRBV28,CASSQPQGFSTDTQYF